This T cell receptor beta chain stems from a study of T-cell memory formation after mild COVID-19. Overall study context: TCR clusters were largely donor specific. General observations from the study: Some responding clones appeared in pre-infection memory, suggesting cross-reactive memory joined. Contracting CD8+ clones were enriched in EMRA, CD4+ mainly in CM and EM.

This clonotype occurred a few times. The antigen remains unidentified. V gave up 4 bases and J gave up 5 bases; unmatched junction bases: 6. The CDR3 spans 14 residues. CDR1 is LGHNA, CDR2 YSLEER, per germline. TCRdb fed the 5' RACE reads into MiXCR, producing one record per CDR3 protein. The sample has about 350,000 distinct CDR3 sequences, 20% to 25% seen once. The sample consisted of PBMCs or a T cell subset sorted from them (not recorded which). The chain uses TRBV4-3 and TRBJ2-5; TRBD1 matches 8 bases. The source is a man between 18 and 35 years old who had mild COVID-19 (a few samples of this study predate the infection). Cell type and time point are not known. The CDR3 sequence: CASSRDGQGETQYF. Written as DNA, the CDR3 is TGCGCCAGCAGCCGAGATGGACAGGGTGAGACCCAGTACTTC.